The 9 T cell receptor beta chains below come from one sample, sequenced in a study of blood T cell repertoires in COVID-19. The method was immunoSEQ multiplex PCR; TCRdb's version includes in-frame clones alone and lacks a portion of them. This sample carries 250,000 to 350,000 clones, roughly 90% of them seen once, and the ten largest clones take 2% to 3%. Sequencing was carried out using PBMCs or T cells enriched from blood (not recorded which). These receptors were obtained from a man in his fifties or sixties who had recovered from COVID-19.

The chain links TRBV5-1 to TRBJ2-2, with D possibly TRBD2 on 5 matching bases. V dropped 1 base and J dropped 4 bases, with 20 bases sitting between them. Germline CDR1 reads SGHRS; CDR2 reads YFSETQ. The CDR3 runs 18 residues. CDR3 DNA sequence: TGCGCCAGCAGCTTGAAGGCTAGCTATCCACCGGGCACCGGGGAGCTGTTTTTT. Translated: CASSLKASYPPGTGELFF.

The rearrangement links TRBV2 to TRBJ1-3; D may be TRBD1 (6 bases). V lost 5 bases to trimming and J lost 4 bases, with 12 bases between them. The germline CDR1 and CDR2 sequences are SNHLY and FYNNEI. This CDR3 contains 14 residues. CDR3 region: CASSRTGYGNTIYF. The DNA for the CDR3 is TGTGCCAGCAGTAGAACAGGGTACGGAAACACCATATATTTT.

The genes are TRBV2 and TRBJ2-1; the D gene is possibly TRBD2 (5 bases). V shed 7 bases and J shed 6 bases, with 13 bases lying between them. The germline V gene has CDR1 SNHLY and CDR2 FYNNEI. The CDR3 has 13 amino acids. CDR3 sequence: CASINTRSNEQFF. The CDR3 nucleotides are TGTGCCAGCATAAACACTAGGTCCAATGAGCAGTTCTTC.

The CDR3 loop reads CASSPSAGNGYGYTF. In DNA, the CDR3 is TGTGCCAGCAGCCCCAGTGCGGGGAATGGGTATGGCTACACCTTC. V usage is TRBV7-3 and J usage is TRBJ1-2, with unresolved D. Germline V CDR1 and CDR2: SGHTA, FQGTGA. The CDR3 extends over 15 amino acids. The V and J ends lost 5 bases and 5 bases respectively, with 18 bases between them.

The rearrangement links TRBV27 to TRBJ1-1; 7 bases align to TRBD1. This CDR3 is 14 amino acids long. The V segment lost 6 bases and the J segment 3 bases; nucleotides outside the gene matches: 7. CDR1 and CDR2 (germline): MNHEY, SMNVEV (reference sequence). This CDR3 is CASSRATGDTEAFF. The DNA for the CDR3 is TGTGCCAGCAGCCGAGCTACAGGGGACACTGAAGCTTTCTTT.

This clone turned up a few times. This chain connects TRBV5-4 to TRBJ2-7, with TRBD2 identical over 7 bases. CDR1 and CDR2 (germline): SGHNT, YYREEE (reference sequence). After removal of 4 bases from V and 0 bases from J, the junction contained 10 bases not matched to a gene. This CDR3 spans 16 amino acids. CDR3 amino acids: CASSPGGTKSSYEQYF. The CDR3 DNA is TGTGCCAGCAGCCCGGGCGGGACTAAGAGCTCCTACGAGCAGTACTTC.

The chain joins TRBV2 to TRBJ1-2, with unresolved D. V shed 3 bases and J shed 2 bases, with 10 bases lying between them. The CDR3 is 14 amino acids. Germline CDR1 and CDR2: SNHLY and FYNNEI. The CDR3 DNA follows: TGTGCCAGCAGTGAGGGTTCGGGGAACTATGGCTACACCTTC. It yields the protein CASSEGSGNYGYTF.

The CDR3 DNA sequence: TGTGCCAGCAAGTCCGGAGGGTTCCCTGGCGATGAGCAGTTCTTC. It specifies CASKSGGFPGDEQFF. The chain joins TRBV2 to TRBJ2-1; TRBD2 is a possible D gene (6 bases). Germline assignment: CDR1 SNHLY and CDR2 FYNNEI. With 7 bases removed from V and 8 bases from J, the gap between germline ends came to 21 bases. The CDR3 is made up of 15 amino acids.

The rearrangement links TRBV15 to TRBJ2-7; D may be TRBD2 (6 bases). CDR1 and CDR2 (germline): LNHNV, YYDKDF (reference sequence). The CDR3 loop spans 15 amino acids. V lost 0 bases and J 0 bases, leaving 9 bases between the germline ends. As DNA, the CDR3 is TGTGCCACCAGCAGAGATTCGGGACTCTCCTACGAGCAGTACTTC. Protein product: CATSRDSGLSYEQYF.